These 12 T cell receptor beta chains share one sample of origin, sequenced in a study of blood T cells in healthy people across ages. Then a second PCR, running roughly 6 to 12 cycles, was carried out with a sample-barcoded 5' primer and a J-beta primer mix. TCRdb fed the 5' RACE reads into MiXCR, producing one record per CDR3 protein. Of about 1.4 million distinct CDR3 sequences in the sample, 55% to 75% were seen once. The sample taken for sequencing was blood. These TCRs come from a man aged 18 to 29 in good health.

The gene calls are TRBV6-5 and TRBJ2-7, with D maybe TRBD1 (5 bases). The V end lost 8 bases, the J end lost 4 bases, and 12 bases lay between the germline ends. Germline-derived CDR1 and CDR2 are MNHEY and SVGAGI. CDR3 length: 12 residues. CDR3 bases: TGTGCCAGCGCGCAGGGCAGGTACGAGCAGTACTTC. It specifies CASAQGRYEQYF.

The chain employs TRBV6-5 and TRBJ2-7; D perhaps matches TRBD2 (6 bases). Germline loops: CDR1 MNHEY, CDR2 SVGAGI. The CDR3 has 15 amino acids. The V gene lost 2 bases and the J gene lost 7 bases, with 18 bases spanning the gap. The CDR3 DNA follows: TGTGCCAGCAGTTACAACACCGGGAGTATGGATGAGCAGTACTTC. This encodes CASSYNTGSMDEQYF.

The chain recombines TRBV3-1 with TRBJ2-4; 7 bases are shared with TRBD1. This CDR3 contains 15 residues. Germline V gene data show CDR1 as LGHDT and CDR2 as YNNKEL (reference sequence). The V and J ends lost 3 bases and 3 bases, in that order; junction bases with no gene match: 5. The CDR3 sequence: CASSQRGHDKNIQYF. CDR3 sequence (DNA): TGTGCCAGCAGCCAGAGGGGGCACGACAAAAACATTCAGTACTTC.

V and J are TRBV20-1 and TRBJ2-7, with D perhaps matching TRBD1 (6 bases). This CDR3 region has 12 residues. Germline CDR1 and CDR2: DFQATT and SNEGSKA (reference sequence). With 5 bases removed from V and 6 bases from J, the gap between germline ends came to 14 bases. The CDR3 nucleotides are TGCAGTGCTGGCGAGGGGGTTGGCGAGCAGTACTTC. Amino acids: CSAGEGVGEQYF.

This clonotype has just a few counts. This chain uses TRBV5-1 with TRBJ2-7; D remains unclear. With 2 bases removed from V and 2 bases from J, the gap between germline ends came to 11 bases. The CDR3 covers 14 residues. Germline loops: CDR1 SGHRS, CDR2 YFSETQ. The CDR3 reads CASSFASDTYEQYF. CDR3 nucleotide sequence: TGCGCCAGCAGCTTTGCCAGCGACACCTACGAGCAGTACTTC.

The rearrangement uses TRBV2 and TRBJ2-1, with 10 bases matching TRBD2. The germline V gene has CDR1 SNHLY and CDR2 FYNNEI. The CDR3 sequence is 15 residues long. The ends lost 1 base at V and 8 bases at J; junction bases unmatched: 5. The CDR3 coding sequence is TGTGCCAGCAGTGAAGTTAGCGGGGGGACAGATGAGCAGTTCTTC. Amino acids: CASSEVSGGTDEQFF.

This clonotype has just a few counts. The chain combines TRBV29-1 with TRBJ1-1; D possibly corresponds to TRBD1 (5 bases). The CDR3 totals 11 residues. Germline-derived CDR1 and CDR2 are SQVTM and ANQGSEA. CDR3 protein: CSGQADTEAFF. In nucleotides, the CDR3 is TGCTCGGGGCAGGCGGACACTGAAGCTTTCTTT.

This clonotype was counted only a few times. The chain carries TRBV6-5 and TRBJ1-3, with D perhaps matching TRBD1 (6 bases). CDR3 length equals 14 residues. Trimming pared 6 bases from V and 0 bases from J, leaving 9 bases between. Germline values: CDR1 MNHEY, CDR2 SVGAGI. As DNA, the CDR3 is TGTGCCAGCAGGGACAGCTTCTCTGGAAACACCATATATTTT. This translates into CASRDSFSGNTIYF.

The chain employs TRBV4-2 and TRBJ2-2; D gene uncertain. This CDR3 spans 18 amino acids. Germline-derived CDR1 and CDR2 are LGHNA and YNFKEQ. The germline V and J ends were trimmed by 0 bases and 0 bases, with 14 bases remaining between them. CDR3 coding DNA: TGTGCCAGCAGCCAAGATGAATCCAGGCTCCCGAACACCGGGGAGCTGTTTTTT. Protein: CASSQDESRLPNTGELFF.

Comment on this clonotype: At one of its ends the junction is not consistent with the germline gene, which may arise from a read error. The rearrangement uses TRBV7-6 and TRBJ2-7; D perhaps matches TRBD1 (5 bases). The CDR3 covers 14 residues. Looked up from germline, CDR1 is SGHVS and CDR2 is FNYEAQ. The CDR3: CASSSRDQSYEQYF. For the CDR3, the DNA is TGTGCCAGCAGCTCCAGGGATCAGTCCTACGAACAGTACTTC.

This clonotype is a singleton in its sample. J is TRBJ2-7 and V is TRBV27, with unresolved D. Germline CDR1 MNHEY, CDR2 SMNVEV (reference sequence). Between the trimmed V and J ends, which lost 3 bases and 0 bases, there was a span of 12 bases. The CDR3 contains 15 residues. The CDR3 loop is CASSLIGTVSYEQYF. CDR3 coding DNA: TGTGCCAGCAGTTTGATCGGCACGGTCTCCTACGAGCAGTACTTC.

CDR3 in amino acids: CASSTNFYGYTF. Here the CDR3 DNA reads TGTGCCAGCAGTACCAACTTCTATGGCTACACCTTC. The chain carries TRBV12-3 or TRBV12-4 and TRBJ1-2; D is uncertain. CDR3 length: 12 residues. V was cut by 5 bases and J by 4 bases, with 8 bases left in between.